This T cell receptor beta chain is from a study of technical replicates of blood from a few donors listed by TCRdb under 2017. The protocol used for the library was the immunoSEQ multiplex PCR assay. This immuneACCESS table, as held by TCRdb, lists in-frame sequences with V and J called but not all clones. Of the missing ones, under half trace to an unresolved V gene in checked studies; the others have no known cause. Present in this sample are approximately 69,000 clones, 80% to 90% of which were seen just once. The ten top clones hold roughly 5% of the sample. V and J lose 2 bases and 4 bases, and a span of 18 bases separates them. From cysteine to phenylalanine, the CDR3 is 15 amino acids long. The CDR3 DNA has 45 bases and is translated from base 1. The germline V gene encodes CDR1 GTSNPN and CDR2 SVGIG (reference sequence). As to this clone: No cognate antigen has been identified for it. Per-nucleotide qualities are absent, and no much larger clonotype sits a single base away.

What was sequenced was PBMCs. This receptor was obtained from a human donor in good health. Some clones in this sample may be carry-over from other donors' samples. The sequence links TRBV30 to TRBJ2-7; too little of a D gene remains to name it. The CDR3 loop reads CAWSSVGGSPYEQYF. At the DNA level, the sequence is TGTGCCTGGAGTTCTGTCGGTGGTAGTCCGTACGAGCAGTACTTC. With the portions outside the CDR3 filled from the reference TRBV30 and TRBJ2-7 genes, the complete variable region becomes SQTIHQWPATLVQPVGSPLSLECTVEGTSNPNLYWYRQAAGRGLQLLFYSVGIGQISSEVPQNLSASRPQDRQFILSSKKLLLSDSGFYLCAWSSVGGSPYEQYFGPGTRLTVT.